This T cell receptor (beta chain) was found in a study of T cells in women clearing cervical HPV infection. Remarks on this clone: Its matching antigen is unknown.

Notes on the study in general: Timing of associations relative to infection is unclear; T-cell subsets were not isolated.

TCRdb's copy holds only in-frame clones and misses some; the assay was immunoSEQ multiplex PCR. Its table records roughly 30,000 clones. The clonotype comes from a woman aged 18 to 75 with a cervical HPV16 infection that either progressed to CIN3+ or cleared (not recorded which). The source material was blood buffy coat.

CDR3 DNA, as far as it was read: TGTGCCAGCTCACCCCGGGACAGGGTAATCAATGAC. Translating it yields CASSPRDRVIND. The whole CDR3 is CASSPRDRVINDYTF. The rearrangement links TRBV18 to TRBJ1-2, with 9 bases aligning to TRBD1. The observed sequence ends 3 residues before the CDR3 terminus, with the missing tail filled in from the germline J gene. Germline CDR1 KGHSH, CDR2 LQKENI. This CDR3 is built from 15 residues.